The 14 T cell receptor beta chains below were found in one sample sequenced in a study of cytomegalovirus exposure and HLA in healthy donors. A multiplex PCR was run with 60 Vbeta primers and 13 Jbeta primers. This table comes from immunoSEQ multiplex PCR, and its TCRdb copy is limited to in-frame clones, with some not included. The sample holds approximately 71,000 clones. Input material: PBMCs. The receptors derive from a female donor in good health and CMV-seropositive.

The V call is TRBV5-1, the J call TRBJ2-7; D is possibly TRBD1 (6 bases). Deletions cut 0 bases from V and 2 bases from J, with 12 bases between. CDR3 size: 15 residues. CDR1 is SGHRS and CDR2 is YFSETQ in the germline V gene. The CDR3 loop reads CASSLGGTPTYEQYF. In DNA, the CDR3 is TGCGCCAGCAGCTTGGGTGGGACACCTACCTACGAGCAGTACTTC. Complete variable domain (other parts from reference TRBV5-1 and TRBJ2-7): KAGVTQTPRYLIKTRGQQVTLSCSPISGHRSVSWYQQTPGQGLQFLFEYFSETQRNKGNFPGRFSGRQFSNSRSEMNVSTLELGDSALYLCASSLGGTPTYEQYFGPGTRLTVT.

The chain carries TRBV29-1 and TRBJ1-1, with 8 bases matching TRBD1. The CDR3 totals 11 residues. Germline CDR1 and CDR2: SQVTM and ANQGSEA. Germline trimming cut 4 bases from V and 8 bases from J; bases unmatched to any gene: 3. Here the CDR3 reads CSVAGQGEAFF. Here the CDR3 DNA reads TGCAGCGTTGCCGGACAGGGAGAAGCTTTCTTT.

The chain uses TRBV4-1 and TRBJ2-3; D call uncertain. The V gene's germline CDR1 is MGHRA and CDR2 YSYEKL. The ends were cut back, 2 bases at V and 8 bases at J, with 11 bases in the middle. This CDR3 has 13 residues. The CDR3 DNA reads as TGCGCCAGCAGCCAACAAACAGTGGGTACGCAGTATTTT. This sequence encodes CASSQQTVGTQYF.

J is TRBJ1-1 and V is TRBV6-6; D may be TRBD1 (6 bases). CDR3 length: 16 residues. CDR1 and CDR2 from the germline V gene are MNHNY and SVGAGI (reference sequence). Trimming took 5 bases from V and 0 from J, leaving 16 bases between them. The CDR3 nucleotides are TGTGCCAGCAGTCCGGGGACACAGGGTATGAACACTGAAGCTTTCTTT. This codes for CASSPGTQGMNTEAFF.

The chain combines TRBV5-1 with TRBJ2-7; TRBD2 matches at 9 bases. The CDR3 is made up of 17 amino acids. Looked up from germline, CDR1 is SGHRS and CDR2 is YFSETQ. Trimming at V came to 0 bases and at J to 5 bases, leaving 12 bases not matched to a gene. The chain's CDR3 is CASSLVLTAGGPNEQYF. CDR3 DNA sequence: TGCGCCAGCAGCTTGGTATTAACGGCGGGAGGGCCCAACGAGCAGTACTTC.

V and J are TRBV2 and TRBJ1-1; 7 positions match TRBD1. CDR3 length equals 13 residues. Per the germline V gene, CDR1 is SNHLY and CDR2 is FYNNEI. After removal of 8 bases from V and 1 base from J, the junction contained 4 bases not matched to a gene. This chain's CDR3 is CASAGTANTEAFF. CDR3 DNA: TGTGCCAGCGCTGGGACAGCGAACACTGAAGCTTTCTTT.

The V and J genes are TRBV4-1 and TRBJ1-6; D call uncertain. V dropped 1 base and J dropped 8 bases, with 3 bases sitting between them. Germline CDR1 is MGHRA and CDR2 is YSYEKL. This CDR3 has 12 amino acids. CDR3 sequence reads: CASSQVDSPLHF. CDR3 coding DNA: TGCGCCAGCAGCCAAGTAGATTCACCCCTCCACTTT.

V is TRBV5-1 and J is TRBJ2-7, with D possibly TRBD2 on 6 matching bases. In germline, CDR1 is SGHRS, CDR2 YFSETQ. The germline V and J ends were trimmed by 4 bases and 0 bases, with 20 bases remaining between them. The CDR3 runs 17 residues. CDR3 sequence (DNA): TGCGCCAGCAGCCATGGCCGGGACTTTCGTAGCTCCTACGAGCAGTACTTC. This codes for CASSHGRDFRSSYEQYF.

The chain employs TRBV6-5 and TRBJ1-1; D possibly corresponds to TRBD1 (5 bases). The CDR3 extends over 12 amino acids. Trimming removed 10 bases from V and 2 bases from J, with 11 bases in between. In germline, CDR1 is MNHEY, CDR2 SVGAGI. The CDR3 nucleotides are TGTGCCACAATACAGGCCAACACTGAAGCTTTCTTT. Translating it yields CATIQANTEAFF.

The chain carries TRBV6-5 and TRBJ1-4; D is possibly TRBD1 (6 bases). Germline-derived CDR1 and CDR2 are MNHEY and SVGAGI. This CDR3 comprises 14 residues. Between the trimmed V and J ends, which lost 10 bases and 8 bases, there was a span of 20 bases. The CDR3 protein is CATKKGGLAEKLFF. As DNA, the CDR3 is TGTGCCACCAAAAAAGGGGGTCTAGCCGAAAAACTGTTTTTT.

The chain uses TRBV19 and TRBJ2-7; possibly TRBD1 for D (6 bases). Germline CDR1 and CDR2: LNHDA and SQIVND (reference sequence). This CDR3 is built from 14 residues. V lost 1 base and J lost 3, with 10 bases in between. DNA of the CDR3: TGTGCCAGTAGTATAGGGACAGCTAACTACGAGCAGTACTTC. It encodes CASSIGTANYEQYF.

The rearrangement links TRBV10-3 to TRBJ2-5; D gene uncertain. The length of the CDR3 is 14 residues. Germline CDR1 and CDR2: ENHRY and SYGVKD. With 0 bases removed from V and 2 bases from J, the gap between germline ends came to 7 bases. The CDR3: CAISESFRQETQYF. The DNA for the CDR3 is TGTGCCATCAGTGAGTCGTTCAGGCAAGAGACCCAGTACTTC.

This rearrangement joins TRBV9 to TRBJ1-1, with a tentative D call TRBD1 (5 bases). Germline-derived CDR1 and CDR2 are SGDLS and YYNGEE. The CDR3 is 14 amino acids. The V end lost 0 bases, the J end lost 1 base, and 7 bases lay between the germline ends. This chain's CDR3 is CASSVVGQNTEAFF. CDR3 coding DNA: TGTGCCAGCAGCGTAGTGGGGCAGAACACTGAAGCTTTCTTT.

The chain combines TRBV18 with TRBJ1-1; 7 bases are shared with TRBD1. V shed 8 bases, J shed 6 bases, and the junction held 12 bases outside the gene matches. Germline V gene lookup returns CDR1 KGHSH and CDR2 LQKENI. This CDR3 has 14 amino acids. The CDR3: CASTPGQLVPEAFF. The DNA of the CDR3 is TGTGCCAGCACCCCGGGACAGTTGGTCCCTGAAGCTTTCTTT.